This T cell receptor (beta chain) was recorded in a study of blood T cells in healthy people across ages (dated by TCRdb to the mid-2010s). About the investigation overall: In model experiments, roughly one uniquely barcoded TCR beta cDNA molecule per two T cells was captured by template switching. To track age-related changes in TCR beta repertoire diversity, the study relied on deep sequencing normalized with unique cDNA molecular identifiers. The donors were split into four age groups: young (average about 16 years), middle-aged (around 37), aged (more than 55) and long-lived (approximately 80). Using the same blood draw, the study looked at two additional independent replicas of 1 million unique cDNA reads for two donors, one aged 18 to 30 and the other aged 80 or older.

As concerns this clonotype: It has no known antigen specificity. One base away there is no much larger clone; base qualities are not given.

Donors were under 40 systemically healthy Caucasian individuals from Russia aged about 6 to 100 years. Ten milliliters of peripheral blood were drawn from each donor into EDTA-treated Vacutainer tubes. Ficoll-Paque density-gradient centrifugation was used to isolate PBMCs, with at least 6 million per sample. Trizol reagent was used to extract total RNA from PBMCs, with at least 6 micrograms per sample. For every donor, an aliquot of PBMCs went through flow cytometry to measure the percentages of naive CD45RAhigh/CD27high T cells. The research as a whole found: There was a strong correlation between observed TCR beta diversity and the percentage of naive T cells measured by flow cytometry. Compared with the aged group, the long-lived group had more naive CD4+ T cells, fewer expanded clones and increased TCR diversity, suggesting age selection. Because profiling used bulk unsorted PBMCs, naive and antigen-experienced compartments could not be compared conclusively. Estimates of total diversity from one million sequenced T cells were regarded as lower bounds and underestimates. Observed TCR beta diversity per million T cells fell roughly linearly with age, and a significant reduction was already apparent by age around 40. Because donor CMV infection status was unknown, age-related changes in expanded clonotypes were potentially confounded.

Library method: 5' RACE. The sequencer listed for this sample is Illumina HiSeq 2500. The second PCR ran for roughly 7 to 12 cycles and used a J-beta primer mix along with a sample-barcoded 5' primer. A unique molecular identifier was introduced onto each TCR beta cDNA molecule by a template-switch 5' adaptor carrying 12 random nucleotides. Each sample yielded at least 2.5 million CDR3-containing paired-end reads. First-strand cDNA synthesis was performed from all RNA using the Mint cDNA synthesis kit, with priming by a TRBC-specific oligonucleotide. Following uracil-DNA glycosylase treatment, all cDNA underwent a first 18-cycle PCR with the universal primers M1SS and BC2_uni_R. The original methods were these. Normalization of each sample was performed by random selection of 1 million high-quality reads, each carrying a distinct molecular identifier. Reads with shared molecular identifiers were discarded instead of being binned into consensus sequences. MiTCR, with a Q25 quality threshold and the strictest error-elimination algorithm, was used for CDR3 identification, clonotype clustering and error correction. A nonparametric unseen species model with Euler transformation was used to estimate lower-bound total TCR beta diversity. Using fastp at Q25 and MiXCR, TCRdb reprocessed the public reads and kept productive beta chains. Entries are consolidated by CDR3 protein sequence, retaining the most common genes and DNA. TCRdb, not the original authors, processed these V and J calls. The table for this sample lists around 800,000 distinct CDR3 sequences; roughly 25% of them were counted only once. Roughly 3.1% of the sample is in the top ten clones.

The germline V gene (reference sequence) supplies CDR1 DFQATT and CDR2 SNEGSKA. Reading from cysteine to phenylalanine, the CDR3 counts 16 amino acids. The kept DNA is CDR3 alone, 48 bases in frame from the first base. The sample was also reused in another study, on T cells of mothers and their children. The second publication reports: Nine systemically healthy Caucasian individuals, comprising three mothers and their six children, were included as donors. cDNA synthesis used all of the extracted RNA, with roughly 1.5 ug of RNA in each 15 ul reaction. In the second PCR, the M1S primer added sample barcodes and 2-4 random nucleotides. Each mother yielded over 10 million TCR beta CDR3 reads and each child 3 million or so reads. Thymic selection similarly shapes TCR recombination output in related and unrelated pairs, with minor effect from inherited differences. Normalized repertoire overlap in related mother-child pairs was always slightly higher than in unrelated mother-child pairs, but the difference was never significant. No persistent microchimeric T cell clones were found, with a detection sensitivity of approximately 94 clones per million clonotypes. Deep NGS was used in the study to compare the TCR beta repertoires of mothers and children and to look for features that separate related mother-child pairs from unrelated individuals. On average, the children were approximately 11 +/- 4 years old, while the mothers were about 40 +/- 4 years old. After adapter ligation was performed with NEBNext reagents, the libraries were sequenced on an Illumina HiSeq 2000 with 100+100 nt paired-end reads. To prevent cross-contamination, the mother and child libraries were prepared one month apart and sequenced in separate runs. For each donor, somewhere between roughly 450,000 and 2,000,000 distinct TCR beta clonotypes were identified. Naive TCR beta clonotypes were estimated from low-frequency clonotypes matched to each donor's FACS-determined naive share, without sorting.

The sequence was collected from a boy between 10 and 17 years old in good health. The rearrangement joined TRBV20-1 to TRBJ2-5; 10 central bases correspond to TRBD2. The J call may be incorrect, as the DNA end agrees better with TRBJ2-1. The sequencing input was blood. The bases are TGCAGTGCTATCGGACTAGCGGAAAGGACCTACAATGAGCAGTTCTTC. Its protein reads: CSAIGLAERTYNEQFF.